The clone carrying this T cell receptor (beta chain) was seen at least ten times. Its antigen is currently unknown. This sample stems from a study of metastatic and nonmetastatic thyroid tumors. Overall study context: Samples came from malignant and benign thyroid patients, and repertoires were compared across blood and tumor or nodule tissue.

Thyroid surgery had not been preceded by any treatment in any patient. In the study's own analysis: Clinicopathological groups supplied CDR3 differences that were used to build a distant-metastasis classifier for papillary thyroid cancer. TCRdb re-analyzed the PCR reads through MiXCR. TCRdb, not the original authors, processed these V and J calls. Altogether roughly 98,000 clones are present, under 15% being singletons, with the ten largest covering 3% to 4.5%. This CDR3 has 14 amino acids. Trimming pared 7 bases from V and 4 bases from J, leaving 15 bases between. Germline CDR1 and CDR2: MNHNS and SASEGT. Regarding the study as a whole: Across blood and tumor, TCR beta diversity in malignant thyroid tumors was reportedly significantly higher than in benign nodules.

This sequence was found in a female donor with papillary thyroid cancer or a benign thyroid nodule (not recorded which). Some clones in this sample may be carry-over from other donors' samples. Sequencing was done on a sample of blood. The J gene is TRBJ2-3, the V gene TRBV6-1; TRBD2 might be the D (6 bases). The CDR3 region has the DNA TGTGCCAGCACCGACCCACCTAGCGCAGATACGCAGTATTTT. Its translation is CASTDPPSADTQYF.